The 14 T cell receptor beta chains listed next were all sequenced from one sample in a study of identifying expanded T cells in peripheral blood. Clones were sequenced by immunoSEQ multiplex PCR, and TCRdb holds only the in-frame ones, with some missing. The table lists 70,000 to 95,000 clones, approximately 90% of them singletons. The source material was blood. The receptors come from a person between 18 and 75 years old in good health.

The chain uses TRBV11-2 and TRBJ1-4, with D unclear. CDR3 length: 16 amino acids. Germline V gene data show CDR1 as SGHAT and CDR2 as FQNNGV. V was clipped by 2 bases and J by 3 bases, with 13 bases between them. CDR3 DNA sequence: TGTGCCAGCAGCTTATACCTGGCGCAGTCTAATGAAAAACTGTTTTTT. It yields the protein CASSLYLAQSNEKLFF. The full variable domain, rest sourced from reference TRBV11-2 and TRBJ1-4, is EAGVAQSPRYKIIEKRQSVAFWCNPISGHATLYWYQQILGQGPKLLIQFQNNGVVDDSQLPKDRFSAERLKGVDSTLKIQPAKLEDSAVYLCASSLYLAQSNEKLFFGSGTQLSVL.

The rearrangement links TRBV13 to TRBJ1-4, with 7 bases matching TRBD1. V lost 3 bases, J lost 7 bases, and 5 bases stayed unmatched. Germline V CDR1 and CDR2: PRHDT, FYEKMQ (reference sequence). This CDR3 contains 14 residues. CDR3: CASSFQGGSEKLFF. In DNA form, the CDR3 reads TGTGCCAGCAGCTTCCAGGGGGGGAGTGAAAAACTGTTTTTT.

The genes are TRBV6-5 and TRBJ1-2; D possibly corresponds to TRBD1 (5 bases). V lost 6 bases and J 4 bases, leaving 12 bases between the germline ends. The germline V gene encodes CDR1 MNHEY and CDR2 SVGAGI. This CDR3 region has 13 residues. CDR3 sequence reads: CASSKGQLYGYTF. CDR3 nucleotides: TGTGCCAGCAGCAAAGGACAACTCTATGGCTACACCTTC.

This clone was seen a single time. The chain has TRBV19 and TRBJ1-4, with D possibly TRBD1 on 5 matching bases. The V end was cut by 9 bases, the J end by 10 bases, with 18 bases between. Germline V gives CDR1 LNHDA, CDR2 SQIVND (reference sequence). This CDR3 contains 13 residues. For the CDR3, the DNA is TGTGCCAGCAAGCTCGGGGGGAGTGGAAAACTGTTTTTT. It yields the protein CASKLGGSGKLFF.

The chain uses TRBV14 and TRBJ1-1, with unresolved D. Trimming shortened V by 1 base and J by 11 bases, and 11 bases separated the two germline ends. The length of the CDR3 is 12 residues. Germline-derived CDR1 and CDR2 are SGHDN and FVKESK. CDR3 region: CASSQGPAGAFF. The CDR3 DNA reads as TGTGCCAGCAGCCAAGGCCCCGCCGGGGCTTTCTTT.

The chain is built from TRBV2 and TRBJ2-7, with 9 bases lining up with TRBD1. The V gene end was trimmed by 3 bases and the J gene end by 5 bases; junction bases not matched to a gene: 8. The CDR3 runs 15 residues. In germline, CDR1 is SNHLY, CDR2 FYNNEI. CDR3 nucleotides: TGTGCCAGCAGTGATTCCAGGACAGGGGAGGACGAGCAGTACTTC. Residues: CASSDSRTGEDEQYF.

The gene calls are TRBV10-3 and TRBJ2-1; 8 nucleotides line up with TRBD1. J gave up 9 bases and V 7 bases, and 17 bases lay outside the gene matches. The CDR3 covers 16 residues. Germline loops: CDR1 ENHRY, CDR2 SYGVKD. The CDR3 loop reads CAIKVARDRMKGEQFF. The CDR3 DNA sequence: TGTGCCATCAAGGTGGCCCGGGACAGGATGAAGGGTGAGCAGTTCTTC.

As DNA, the CDR3 is TGTGCCAGCAGCCCCCGAATATCTGGAAACACCATATATTTT. As protein: CASSPRISGNTIYF. This sequence joins TRBV9 and TRBJ1-3; D is ambiguous. Trimming cost V 4 bases and J 1 base, with 9 bases left between them. In germline, CDR1 is SGDLS, CDR2 YYNGEE. The CDR3 runs 14 residues.

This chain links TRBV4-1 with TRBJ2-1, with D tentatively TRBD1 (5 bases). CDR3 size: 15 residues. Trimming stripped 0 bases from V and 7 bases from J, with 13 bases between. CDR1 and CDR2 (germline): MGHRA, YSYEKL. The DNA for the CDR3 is TGCGCCAGCAGCCAAGATCTAAAGGGGTGGAATGAGCAGTTCTTC. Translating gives CASSQDLKGWNEQFF.

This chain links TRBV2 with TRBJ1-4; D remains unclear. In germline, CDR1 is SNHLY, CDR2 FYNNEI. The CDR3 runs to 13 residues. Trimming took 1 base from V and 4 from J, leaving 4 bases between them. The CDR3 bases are TGTGCCAGCAGTGAAGGGAATAATGAAAAACTGTTTTTT. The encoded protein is CASSEGNNEKLFF.

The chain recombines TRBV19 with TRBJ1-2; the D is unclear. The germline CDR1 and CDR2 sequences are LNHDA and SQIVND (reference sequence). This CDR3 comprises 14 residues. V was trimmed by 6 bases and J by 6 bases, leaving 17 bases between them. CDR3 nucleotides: TGTGCCAGTAGGGCGGCCGGGAGTATTAATGGCTACACCTTC. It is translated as CASRAAGSINGYTF.

CDR3 coding DNA: TGTGCCAGTACCTTAACAGGGGCCTTAGGAAACACCATATATTTT. This sequence encodes CASTLTGALGNTIYF. The chain carries TRBV19 and TRBJ1-3, with TRBD1 matching 7 bases. Germline trimming cut 7 bases from V and 4 bases from J; bases unmatched to any gene: 10. The CDR3 consists of 15 residues. Germline assignment: CDR1 LNHDA and CDR2 SQIVND (reference sequence).

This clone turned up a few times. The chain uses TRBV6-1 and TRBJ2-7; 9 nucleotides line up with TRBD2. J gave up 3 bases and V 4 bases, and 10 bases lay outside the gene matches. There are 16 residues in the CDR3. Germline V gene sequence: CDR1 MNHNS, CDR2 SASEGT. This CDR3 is CASSGLAATVVYEQYF. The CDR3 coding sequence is TGTGCCAGCAGTGGACTAGCGGCAACCGTTGTCTACGAGCAGTACTTC.

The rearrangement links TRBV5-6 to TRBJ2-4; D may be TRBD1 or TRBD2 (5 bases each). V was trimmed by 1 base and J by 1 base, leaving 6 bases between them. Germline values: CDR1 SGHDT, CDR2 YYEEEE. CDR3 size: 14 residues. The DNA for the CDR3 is TGTGCCAGCAGCTTGTGGGGGGCCAAAAACATTCAGTACTTC. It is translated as CASSLWGAKNIQYF.